This T cell receptor beta chain was sequenced in a study of PD-1 blockade in mismatch repair-deficient tumors. As for the study in general: Patients had approximately 12 mismatch repair-deficient cancer types, all previously treated and progressing. Study results and caveats: After pembrolizumab, tumor-resident clones rose rapidly, then generally contracted before radiologic responses.

The CDR3 is made up of 14 amino acids. Germline V gene sequence: CDR1 SGHNT, CDR2 YENEEA. V shed 5 bases and J 9 bases; nucleotides not matched to a gene: 3. All patients were mismatch repair deficient, assessed by either PCR or immunohistochemistry. TCR sequencing covered a few patients who responded to pembrolizumab. On this clone: Its target is unknown.

The protocol was immunoSEQ multiplex PCR, while the TCRdb copy is restricted to in-frame clones and leaves out a portion. This table has about 100,000 clones, over 65% appearing once. Sequenced material: peripheral blood, taken around 8 months after starting pembrolizumab. This receptor was taken from an adult with mismatch repair-deficient cancer. The chain combines TRBV11-3 with TRBJ2-2, with 13 bases aligning to TRBD2. In nucleotides, the CDR3 is TGTGCCAGCAGCCTGGGACTAGCGGGAAGGGAGCTGTTTTTT. It encodes CASSLGLAGRELFF.